This TCR beta chain was recorded in a study of blood T cell repertoires in COVID-19. Across the study: Material from acute and convalescent COVID-19 was sourced from the United States, Italy and Spain. T cells, B-cell-depleted T cells, or PBMCs supplied cDNA or gDNA.

The germline V gene encodes CDR1 SGHTA and CDR2 FQGNSA. CDR3 length: 16 amino acids. Losses at the gene ends were 5 bases for V and 3 bases for J; bases not matched to a gene: 12. In the original analysis: The assay estimated nucleated cells by amplifying reference gene primers. Profiling relied on immunoSEQ multiplex PCR, and the TCRdb table lists in-frame clones only, not all of them. That table furnishes V, J and clone size, whereas the DNA furnished D and trimming. The table lists approximately 140,000 clones, approximately 90% of them singletons. The sample comprised peripheral blood. The clonotype was recovered from a human donor in a cohort sampled during active COVID-19. The chain uses TRBV7-2 and TRBJ2-5; 7 bases map to TRBD2. Here the CDR3 DNA reads TGTGCCAGCAGCGTACTAGCGCCAAATTGGGAAGAGACCCAGTACTTC. This gives the protein CASSVLAPNWEETQYF.